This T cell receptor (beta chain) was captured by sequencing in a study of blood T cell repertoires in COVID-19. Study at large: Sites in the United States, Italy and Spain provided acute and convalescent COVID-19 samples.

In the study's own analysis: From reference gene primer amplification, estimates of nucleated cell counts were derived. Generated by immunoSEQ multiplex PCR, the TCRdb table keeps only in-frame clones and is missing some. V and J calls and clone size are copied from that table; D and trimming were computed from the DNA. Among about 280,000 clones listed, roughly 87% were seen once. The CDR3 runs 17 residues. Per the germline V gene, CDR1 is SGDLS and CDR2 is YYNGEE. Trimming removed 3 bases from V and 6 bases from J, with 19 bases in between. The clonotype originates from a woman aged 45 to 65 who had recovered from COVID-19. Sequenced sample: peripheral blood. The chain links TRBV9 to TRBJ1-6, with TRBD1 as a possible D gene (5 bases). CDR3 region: CASSEAGLSLGNSPLHF. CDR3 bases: TGTGCCAGCAGCGAGGCAGGGTTAAGTCTGGGTAATTCACCCCTCCACTTT.